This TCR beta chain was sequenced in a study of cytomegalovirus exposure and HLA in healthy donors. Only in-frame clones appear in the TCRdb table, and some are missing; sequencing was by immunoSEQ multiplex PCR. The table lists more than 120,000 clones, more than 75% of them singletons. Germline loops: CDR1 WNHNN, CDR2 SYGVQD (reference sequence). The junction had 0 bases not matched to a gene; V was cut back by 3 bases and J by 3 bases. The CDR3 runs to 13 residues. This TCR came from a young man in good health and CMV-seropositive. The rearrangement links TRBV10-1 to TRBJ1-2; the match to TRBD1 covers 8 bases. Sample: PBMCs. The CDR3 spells CASSEQGDYGYTF. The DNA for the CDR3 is TGCGCCAGCAGTGAACAGGGGGACTATGGCTACACCTTC.